The next 26 T cell receptor beta chains were all read from a single sample in a study of prognosis after radiotherapy for stage I lung cancer. The authors amplified TCR beta CDR3 from genomic DNA using two-round multiplex PCR. First-round PCR amplification was performed with primers specific to each TRBV and TRBJ gene. TCRdb itself ran the multiplex PCR reads through MiXCR, one entry per CDR3 protein. The sample consists of 20,000 to 25,000 distinct CDR3 sequences, around 45% of them appearing once. The sequencing used PBMCs, collected before or after stereotactic body radiation therapy (not recorded which). Source of these receptors: a donor of 50 years or more with non-small cell lung cancer.

J is TRBJ1-1 and V is TRBV12-3 or TRBV12-4; D is undetermined. The CDR3 totals 11 residues. V was clipped by 4 bases and J by 6 bases, with 6 bases between them. Here the CDR3 DNA reads TGTGCCAGCAGTTCTTCCCCTGAAGCTTTCTTT. This gives the protein CASSSSPEAFF.

A note on this clonotype: This is likely an artifact of a read error, given a far larger clone one base away. The V call is TRBV6-8, the J call TRBJ2-1; the match to TRBD1 covers 7 bases. Per germline, CDR1 MNHGY and CDR2 SAAAGT. CDR3 length: 13 amino acids. CDR3 sequence: CSSRKQGTGEQFF. CDR3 in DNA: TGTTCCAGCAGGAAACAGGGGACGGGTGAGCAGTTCTTC.

The chain links TRBV7-3 to TRBJ2-7; D remains ambiguous. CDR1 SGHTA and CDR2 FQGTGA come from the germline V gene. V lost 2 bases and J lost 1, with 6 bases in between. This CDR3 is 13 amino acids long. The CDR3 protein is CASSLAESYEQYF. As DNA, the CDR3 is TGTGCCAGCAGCTTAGCCGAGTCCTACGAGCAGTACTTC.

This clonotype occurred many times. CDR3 in DNA: TGTGCCAGCAGTGAATCCCCCTACGAGCAGTACTTC. This translates into CASSESPYEQYF. The chain joins TRBV11-3 to TRBJ2-7; unclear D gene. CDR3 length: 12 amino acids. The germline V gene encodes CDR1 SGHNT and CDR2 YENEEA. Trimming left V 6 bases short and J 2 bases short, with 8 bases between.

The CDR3 region is CASSSEDRVQVGSYEQYF. CDR3 DNA sequence: TGTGCCAGCAGTAGCGAGGACAGGGTTCAGGTTGGGAGCTACGAGCAGTACTTC. V is TRBV6-1 and J is TRBJ2-7, with 8 positions matching TRBD1. Germline V gene lookup returns CDR1 MNHNS and CDR2 SASEGT. This CDR3 spans 18 amino acids. The trim removed 5 bases at V and 3 bases at J, leaving 18 bases unmatched.

Concerning this clonotype: A much bigger clone sits one base away, suggesting this may be a read error. The CDR3 carries no conserved terminal phenylalanine or tryptophan, so it likely arises from a read error. The gene calls are TRBV3-1 and TRBJ2-5; 10 nucleotides match TRBD2. From germline, CDR1 is LGHDT and CDR2 YNNKEL (reference sequence). The CDR3 is 16 residues long. The chain's CDR3 is CASSQGLAELQETQYI. The DNA of the CDR3 is TGTGCCAGCAGTCAAGGACTAGCGGAGCTCCAAGAGACCCAGTACATC.

This clonotype occurred many times. The gene calls are TRBV12-5 and TRBJ1-4, with D tentatively TRBD1 (5 bases). The CDR3 contains 15 residues. The V end was cut by 0 bases, the J end by 10 bases, with 15 bases between. Germline V gene lookup returns CDR1 LGHNT and CDR2 FRNRAP. CDR3 protein: CASGLVLGGVGKLFF. The CDR3 DNA is TGTGCTAGTGGTTTGGTACTTGGGGGGGTCGGAAAACTGTTTTTT.

V is TRBV28 and J is TRBJ1-2, with 11 positions matching TRBD1. CDR1 and CDR2 (germline): MDHEN, SYDVKM. Trimming at V came to 6 bases and at J to 5 bases, leaving 8 bases not matched to a gene. The CDR3 is 15 residues long. The CDR3, as DNA: TGTGCCAGCAGCCTAGGACAGGGGGCTCGTTATGGCTACACCTTC. Amino acids: CASSLGQGARYGYTF.

V usage is TRBV7-9 and J usage is TRBJ1-3, with no clear D. The V gene's germline CDR1 is SEHNR and CDR2 FQNEAQ (reference sequence). With 5 bases removed from V and 2 bases from J, the gap between germline ends came to 10 bases. The CDR3 extends over 14 amino acids. The DNA of the CDR3 is TGTGCCAGCAGCCCACGGGGAGCTGGAAACACCATATATTTT. This translates into CASSPRGAGNTIYF.

The V and J genes are TRBV6-9 and TRBJ2-6, with a possible D match to TRBD2 (6 bases). Germline CDR1 and CDR2: MNHGY and SVAAGI. Trimming removed 3 bases at V and 1 base at J, with 16 bases between. This CDR3 is 18 amino acids long. CDR3 in amino acids: CASSYRAGRQSGANVLTF. The CDR3 nucleotides are TGTGCCAGCAGTTACCGCGCGGGAAGACAGTCTGGGGCCAACGTCCTGACTTTC.

There are many counts of this clonotype. V is TRBV4-1 and J is TRBJ2-7; a weak D match, TRBD2 (5 bases). Between the trimmed V and J ends, which lost 1 base and 2 bases, there was a span of 12 bases. CDR3 length: 15 amino acids. The V gene's germline CDR1 is MGHRA and CDR2 YSYEKL. The CDR3 DNA sequence: TGCGCCAGCAGCCAAGTCGAGGGAGCAGCCTACGAGCAGTACTTC. It is translated as CASSQVEGAAYEQYF.

Remarks on this clonotype: This probably arose from a read error, given a far larger clone one base away. The gene calls are TRBV6-2 or TRBV6-3 and TRBJ2-7, with a possible D match to TRBD1 (5 bases). The V gene's germline CDR1 is MNHEY and CDR2 SVGEGT. The CDR3 covers 11 residues. Trimming left V 7 bases short and J 1 base short, with 5 bases between. Here the CDR3 reads CASTGSYEQYF. The CDR3 DNA sequence: TGTGCCAGCACAGGGTCCTACGAGCAGTACTTC.

This clonotype was counted many times. V usage is TRBV7-2 and J usage is TRBJ2-7, with 7 bases lining up with TRBD1. The CDR3 has 15 amino acids. Germline values: CDR1 SGHTA, CDR2 FQGNSA. V was pared by 4 bases and J by 3 bases, with 9 bases of the junction left unmatched. The chain's CDR3 is CASSSPGTAIYEQYF. In DNA, the CDR3 is TGTGCCAGCAGCTCCCCCGGGACAGCGATCTACGAGCAGTACTTC.

This clonotype was recorded at least ten times. The chain recombines TRBV7-9 with TRBJ1-2; unclear D gene. Trimming took off 3 bases at V and 7 bases at J, with 12 bases between the two ends. The CDR3 has 13 residues. Germline CDR1 and CDR2: SEHNR and FQNEAQ (reference sequence). In DNA, the CDR3 is TGTGCCAGCAGCTTGGAGGGTTCGATTGGCTACACCTTC. Amino acid sequence: CASSLEGSIGYTF. Full variable domain (remainder filled in from reference TRBV7-9 and TRBJ1-2): DTGVSQNPRHKITKRGQNVTFRCDPISEHNRLYWYRQTLGQGPEFLTYFQNEAQLEKSRLLSDRFSAERPKGSFSTLEIQRTEQGDSAMYLCASSLEGSIGYTFGSGTRLTVV.

J is TRBJ2-7 and V is TRBV7-9, with 10 bases that match TRBD1. Per germline, CDR1 SEHNR and CDR2 FQNEAQ (reference sequence). Trimming removed 5 bases from V and 8 bases from J; junction bases left unmatched: 18. This CDR3 is 17 amino acids long. The DNA for the CDR3 is TGTGCCAGCAGCCCGCGGACAGGGGGAGACTCTCGGCTAAAGCAGTACTTC. Residues: CASSPRTGGDSRLKQYF.

Regarding this clonotype: A far larger clone is off by one base, so a read error is likely. The gene calls are TRBV6-4 and TRBJ1-2; D not resolved. V lost 5 bases to trimming and J lost 5 bases, with 15 bases between them. Germline CDR1 and CDR2: MRHNA and SNTAGT. There are 14 residues in the CDR3. CDR3 loop: CASSFDYTIYGYTF. DNA of the CDR3: TGTGCCAGCAGTTTCGATTATACGATTTATGGCTACACCTTC.

This clonotype has a count of ten or more. The chain carries TRBV7-3 and TRBJ2-1; D is unclear. The CDR3 loop spans 15 amino acids. Per the germline V gene, CDR1 is SGHTA and CDR2 is FQGTGA. Trimming shortened V by 1 base and J by 4 bases, and 11 bases separated the two germline ends. The CDR3 DNA reads TGTGCCAGCAGCTTAAGGGGTCACGATTACAATGAGCAGTTCTTC. This translates into CASSLRGHDYNEQFF.

Ten or more counts support this clonotype. The J gene is TRBJ1-4, the V gene TRBV6-1; D call uncertain. V lost 5 bases and J lost 4, with 17 bases in between. The V gene's germline CDR1 is MNHNS and CDR2 SASEGT. The CDR3 consists of 16 residues. This CDR3 is CASSPGFALNNEKLFF. The CDR3 nucleotides read TGTGCCAGCAGTCCCGGATTTGCCCTAAATAATGAAAAACTGTTTTTT.

This clonotype was seen many times. V and J are TRBV27 and TRBJ1-4, with D perhaps TRBD1 (6 bases). CDR3 size: 16 residues. From germline, CDR1 is MNHEY and CDR2 SMNVEV (reference sequence). Trimming shortened V by 5 bases and J by 6 bases, and 19 bases separated the two germline ends. In DNA, the CDR3 is TGTGCCAGCAGTGCAAATTTCAGGGGCAGGGATGAAAAACTGTTTTTT. This gives the protein CASSANFRGRDEKLFF.

Worth noting for this clonotype: One end of the junction does not line up with germline, which may come from a read error. The V call is TRBV29-1, the J call TRBJ1-2; 7 bases map to TRBD1. The CDR3 runs to 15 residues. Germline V lookup: CDR1 SQVTM, CDR2 ANQGSEA. CDR3 DNA: TGCAGCGTCATAGAACCGGGACAGTATCACTATGGCTACAACTTC. Residues: CSVIEPGQYHYGYNF.

This clonotype was observed many times. V is TRBV7-6 and J is TRBJ1-3; D remains unclear. The CDR3 length is 16 residues. Germline V gene lookup returns CDR1 SGHVS and CDR2 FNYEAQ. The germline V and J ends were trimmed by 5 bases and 0 bases, with 14 bases remaining between them. The DNA of the CDR3 is TGTGCCAGCAGCCAAAGACCCGGGGACTCTGGAAACACCATATATTTT. This sequence encodes CASSQRPGDSGNTIYF.

This chain's CDR3 is CASSGDPHEQFF. The CDR3 region has the DNA TGTGCCAGCAGTGGGGACCCCCATGAGCAGTTCTTC. V gene TRBV6-2 or TRBV6-3 combines with J gene TRBJ2-1; D possibly uses TRBD1 or TRBD2 (5 bases each). V lost 5 bases and J 8 bases, leaving 10 bases between the germline ends. The CDR3 runs 12 residues. Looked up from germline, CDR1 is MNHEY and CDR2 is SVGEGT.

This clonotype was picked up many times. V and J are TRBV20-1 and TRBJ2-7; possible D gene TRBD2, 5 bases. CDR3 length: 13 amino acids. The V gene's germline CDR1 is DFQATT and CDR2 SNEGSKA (reference sequence). The germline V and J ends were trimmed by 4 bases and 3 bases, with 13 bases remaining between them. Here the CDR3 reads CSATGTNYYEQYF. The DNA of the CDR3 is TGCAGTGCTACGGGAACGAATTACTACGAGCAGTACTTC.

In this sample, this clonotype turned up many times. This rearrangement joins TRBV12-3 or TRBV12-4 to TRBJ2-1, with D tentatively TRBD1 or TRBD2 (5 bases each). Trimming cost V 2 bases and J 7 bases, with 15 bases left between them. The CDR3 contains 15 residues. The DNA for the CDR3 is TGTGCCAGCAGTTTAATTGGGGCCCGCGGGAATGAGCAGTTCTTC. This codes for CASSLIGARGNEQFF.

This clonotype was counted ten times or more. This rearrangement joins TRBV28 to TRBJ1-1; D remains unclear. The germline CDR1 and CDR2 sequences are MDHEN and SYDVKM. V lost 2 bases, J lost 5 bases, and 6 bases lay in between. The CDR3 has 12 residues. The CDR3 DNA is TGTGCCAGCAGTTTAAGGGTTACTGAAGCTTTCTTT. Its protein is CASSLRVTEAFF.

This clonotype has at least ten counts. The rearrangement joins TRBV6-4 to TRBJ2-1; 8 nucleotides line up with TRBD2. CDR1 is MRHNA and CDR2 is SNTAGT in the germline V gene. With V trimmed by 5 bases and J by 8 bases, 17 bases remained unmatched. CDR3 length equals 17 residues. The CDR3: CASSKARGGGSGDEQFF. As DNA, the CDR3 is TGTGCCAGCAGTAAAGCCCGGGGGGGAGGGTCGGGGGATGAGCAGTTCTTC.